Listed here is a single T cell receptor beta chain. Its matching antigen is unknown. This entry belongs to a study of shared clonotypes between healthy human individuals. Trimming cost V 5 bases and J 4 bases; bases outside gene matches: 10. CDR3 length: 15 amino acids. In germline, CDR1 is MNHNS, CDR2 SASEGT. General observations from the study: A few donors held about 5% of naive CD4 clonotypes in common. When compared with the clonotypes that were shared by all four sorted-subset donors, the non-shared clonotypes turned out to have lower generation probabilities. Blood alone was sampled, and tissue repertoires likely differ.

The repertoire was sequenced with immunoSEQ multiplex PCR; TCRdb's copy has only in-frame clones and lacks some. The top ten clones hold 0.13% to 0.15% of a sample with a few million clones, just over 90% of them seen once. The sequencing sample was made of naive CD4+ T cells sorted from blood. Noted subset: CD45RA+ positively selected. This chain links TRBV6-1 with TRBJ1-1; TRBD1 aligns across 7 bases. This clonotype was sampled from a man younger than 35 in good health. CDR3: CASSKSETGSTEAFF. The CDR3 nucleotides read TGTGCCAGCAGTAAGTCCGAGACAGGGAGCACTGAAGCTTTCTTT.